A selection of T cell receptor beta chains follows, all from one sample in a study of early T cells in non-severe SARS-CoV-2 infection. TCRdb used MiXCR to reprocess the 5' RACE reads, holding one entry per CDR3 protein. This sample has tens of thousands of distinct CDR3 sequences, with roughly 5% found just once. The sequencing sample was made of whole blood. The origin of the receptors is an adult who was a healthcare worker with PCR-confirmed SARS-CoV-2 infection or an uninfected control (not recorded which). Both conserved end residues are part of each CDR3. A D gene is named only where the DNA matches it firmly. For some rows the clone size is stated as once, few or many, or as a class when expanded; others skip it.

d_gene	abundance	v_gene	j_gene	CDR3aa	CDR3nt
NA	many	TRBV20-1	TRBJ2-5	CSASDKGGQETQYF	TGCAGTGCCTCGGATAAGGGGGGGCAGGAGACCCAGTACTTC
NA	many	TRBV3-1	TRBJ2-2	CASSQGLNTGELFF	TGTGCCAGCAGCCAGGGATTGAACACCGGGGAGCTGTTTTTT
NA	many	TRBV20-1	TRBJ2-7	CSARLFGEQYF	TGCAGCGCCAGGCTATTCGGCGAGCAGTACTTC
NA	once	TRBV7-9	TRBJ1-6	CASSHTGSPLHF	TGTGCCAGCAGCCATACAGGTTCACCCCTCCACTTT
NA	many	TRBV6-1	TRBJ2-7	CASNGGAYEQYF	TGTGCCAGCAATGGGGGAGCCTACGAGCAGTACTTC
TRBD2	NA	TRBV5-6	TRBJ2-1	CASSDSGEPYNEQFF	TGTGCCAGCAGCGATAGCGGGGAGCCGTACAATGAGCAGTTCTTC
NA	many	TRBV12-3/TRBV12-4	TRBJ2-7	CASTPSGSYEQYF	TGTGCCAGCACCCCGTCGGGGTCCTACGAGCAGTACTTC
TRBD2	many	TRBV12-3/TRBV12-4	TRBJ2-7	CASSRTSGVGKQYF	TGTGCCAGCAGTCGGACTAGCGGGGTCGGTAAGCAGTACTTC
NA	many	TRBV4-1	TRBJ2-7	CASSQVGTIDEQYF	TGCGCCAGCAGCCAAGTCGGAACGATCGACGAGCAGTACTTC
TRBD2	many	TRBV20-1	TRBJ2-1	CSARVLAGNNEQFF	TGCAGTGCTAGAGTACTAGCGGGGAACAATGAGCAGTTCTTC
TRBD2	many	TRBV29-1	TRBJ2-6	CSVPAGGPSGANVLTF	TGCAGCGTGCCAGCGGGGGGTCCCTCTGGGGCCAACGTCCTGACTTTC
NA	many	TRBV7-6	TRBJ1-3	CASKGHFDGNTIYF	TGTGCCAGCAAGGGACACTTTGACGGAAACACCATATATTTT
TRBD2	many	TRBV6-1	TRBJ2-3	CASSEHLAGGPSTDTQYF	TGTGCCAGCAGTGAACATCTAGCGGGGGGGCCCTCCACAGATACGCAGTATTTT
NA	NA	TRBV12-3/TRBV12-4	TRBJ1-4	CASRMQGATNEKLFF	TGTGCCAGCAGGATGCAGGGTGCAACTAATGAAAAACTGTTTTTT
NA	many	TRBV4-1	TRBJ1-6	CASSPFIGTRNSPLHF	TGCGCCAGCAGCCCATTTATAGGGACTCGGAATTCACCCCTCCACTTT
NA	many	TRBV3-1	TRBJ1-5	CAPLGRGSNQPQHF	TGTGCCCCGTTAGGGAGAGGAAGCAATCAGCCCCAGCATTTT
NA	many	TRBV7-8	TRBJ1-4	CASSLPRPNEKLFF	TGTGCCAGCAGCCTACCCCGTCCTAATGAAAAACTGTTTTTT
NA	many	TRBV6-5	TRBJ1-1	CASATRSSTEAFF	TGTGCCAGCGCCACGAGGTCGAGCACTGAAGCTTTCTTT
TRBD1	many	TRBV30	TRBJ1-1	CAQRGQGNTEAFF	TGTGCCCAAAGGGGACAGGGGAACACTGAAGCTTTCTTT
NA	many	TRBV7-2	TRBJ2-1	CASSFGGAMDEQFF	TGTGCCAGCAGCTTTGGGGGGGCCATGGATGAGCAGTTCTTC
NA	many	TRBV15	TRBJ1-1	CATSRDVDEAFF	TGTGCCACCAGCAGAGATGTCGATGAAGCTTTCTTT
NA	many	TRBV10-3	TRBJ1-1	CAISRTPPGGGTEAFF	TGTGCCATCAGTAGAACCCCTCCTGGAGGGGGCACTGAAGCTTTCTTT
NA	many	TRBV11-3	TRBJ1-1	CASSPEGSGEAFF	TGTGCCAGCAGCCCCGAAGGATCGGGGGAGGCTTTCTTT
TRBD2	many	TRBV20-1	TRBJ2-5	CSPAGGEETQYF	TGCAGTCCGGCGGGGGGGGAAGAGACCCAGTACTTC
TRBD1	few	TRBV6-5	TRBJ1-1	CASSAGTGGTEAFF	TGTGCCAGCAGTGCCGGGACAGGGGGGACTGAAGCTTTCTTT
TRBD1	many	TRBV11-2	TRBJ2-7	CASSSPRHRGYEQYF	TGTGCCAGCAGCTCTCCGCGCCACAGGGGGTACGAGCAGTACTTC
NA	many	TRBV20-1	TRBJ1-1	CSAREGITEAFF	TGCAGTGCTAGAGAGGGGATCACTGAAGCTTTCTTT
NA	many	TRBV18	TRBJ1-2	CASSPDLSNRIPLSNYGYTF	TGTGCCAGCTCACCTGACCTCTCGAACAGGATCCCGTTGTCTAACTATGGCTACACCTTC
NA	few	TRBV20-1	TRBJ1-4	CSAREGRNNEKLFF	TGCAGTGCTAGAGAGGGACGGAATAATGAAAAACTGTTTTTT
NA	many	TRBV4-1	TRBJ1-2	CASSQVGTLKGYTF	TGCGCCAGCAGCCAAGTGGGGACGCTCAAGGGCTACACCTTC
TRBD2	many	TRBV5-1	TRBJ2-7	CASSLRTSGPYEQYF	TGCGCCAGCAGCCTAAGGACTAGCGGGCCCTACGAGCAGTACTTC
NA	many	TRBV5-1	TRBJ2-1	CASSLDGVNEQFF	TGCGCCAGCAGCTTGGACGGGGTGAATGAGCAGTTCTTC
NA	NA	TRBV3-1	TRBJ1-3	CASSQGVSGNTIYF	TGTGCCAGCAGCCAAGGGGTGTCTGGAAACACCATATATTTT
TRBD1	many	TRBV12-3/TRBV12-4	TRBJ1-5	CASGRDRVVQPQHF	TGTGCCAGCGGACGGGACAGGGTTGTTCAGCCCCAGCATTTT
NA	many	TRBV7-6	TRBJ2-2	CASSSTPGGGFAGELFF	TGTGCCAGCAGTTCCACTCCAGGAGGTGGTTTTGCCGGGGAGCTGTTTTTT
NA	few	TRBV3-1	TRBJ2-5	CASSQGPGALQETQYF	TGTGCCAGCAGCCAAGGGCCGGGGGCGCTCCAAGAGACCCAGTACTTC
NA	many	TRBV12-3/TRBV12-4	TRBJ2-1	CASSSSTGLGTGEQFF	TGTGCCAGCAGTTCCTCCACGGGACTGGGTACGGGTGAGCAGTTCTTC
TRBD1	many	TRBV4-1	TRBJ1-1	CASSQSVGQGDTEAFF	TGCGCCAGCAGCCAGTCAGTGGGACAGGGCGACACTGAAGCTTTCTTT
TRBD1	many	TRBV11-2	TRBJ2-7	CASSRDRAGVTEQYF	TGTGCCAGCAGCCGGGACAGGGCGGGAGTAACCGAGCAGTACTTC
NA	many	TRBV6-5	TRBJ2-5	CASSYGSLETQYF	TGTGCCAGCAGTTATGGGAGCTTAGAGACCCAGTACTTC
TRBD1	many	TRBV7-9	TRBJ2-7	CASNRDSEREGQYF	TGTGCCAGCAACCGGGACAGTGAACGGGAAGGGCAGTACTTC
TRBD1	many	TRBV15	TRBJ1-1	CATSVYGTANTEAFF	TGTGCCACCAGCGTGTATGGGACAGCCAACACTGAAGCTTTCTTT
TRBD2	many	TRBV12-3/TRBV12-4	TRBJ2-2	CASTPLASTGELFF	TGTGCCAGCACCCCACTAGCGAGCACCGGGGAGCTGTTTTTT
TRBD1	many	TRBV30	TRBJ2-2	CAWSRQGIGGELFF	TGTGCCTGGAGTCGACAGGGGATCGGCGGGGAGCTGTTTTTT
TRBD1	many	TRBV10-3	TRBJ1-5	CAISTRGPNQPQHF	TGTGCCATCAGTACCAGGGGGCCTAATCAGCCCCAGCATTTT
TRBD1	many	TRBV20-1	TRBJ1-5	CSARTGGPGRQHF	TGCAGTGCTAGGACAGGGGGACCCGGGAGGCAGCATTTT
NA	many	TRBV7-6	TRBJ2-2	CASSLVTAGELFF	TGTGCCAGCAGCTTAGTTACCGCCGGGGAGCTGTTTTTT
NA	many	TRBV7-2	TRBJ2-7	CASSLGKGVAYEQYF	TGTGCCAGCAGCTTAGGGAAGGGGGTGGCCTACGAGCAGTACTTC
NA	NA	TRBV5-5	TRBJ2-1	CASSWVGGLGPNEQFF	TGTGCCAGCAGCTGGGTGGGCGGTTTAGGTCCGAATGAGCAGTTCTTC
NA	many	TRBV10-1	TRBJ1-2	CATTLSGPPNYGYTF	TGCGCAACGACCCTTTCCGGACCGCCTAACTATGGCTACACCTTC
TRBD2	many	TRBV20-1	TRBJ2-7	CSADQTSGVEQYF	TGCAGTGCTGACCAAACTAGCGGGGTAGAGCAGTACTTC
NA	NA	TRBV5-1	TRBJ2-2	CASSLESLGNTGELFF	TGCGCCAGCAGCTTGGAATCTCTTGGGAACACCGGGGAGCTGTTTTTT
NA	NA	TRBV2	TRBJ1-4	CASSVGGTRFF	TGTGCCAGCAGTGTAGGAGGAACCAGGTTTTTT
NA	once	TRBV18	TRBJ2-2	CASSTVPGELFF	TGTGCCAGCTCAACTGTTCCCGGGGAGCTGTTTTTT
NA	many	TRBV7-9	TRBJ1-2	CASSLMSNYGYTF	TGTGCCAGCAGCTTAATGTCTAACTATGGCTACACCTTC
NA	few	TRBV7-3	TRBJ1-6	CASSVSENSPLHF	TGTGCCAGCAGCGTGTCTGAAAATTCACCCCTCCACTTT